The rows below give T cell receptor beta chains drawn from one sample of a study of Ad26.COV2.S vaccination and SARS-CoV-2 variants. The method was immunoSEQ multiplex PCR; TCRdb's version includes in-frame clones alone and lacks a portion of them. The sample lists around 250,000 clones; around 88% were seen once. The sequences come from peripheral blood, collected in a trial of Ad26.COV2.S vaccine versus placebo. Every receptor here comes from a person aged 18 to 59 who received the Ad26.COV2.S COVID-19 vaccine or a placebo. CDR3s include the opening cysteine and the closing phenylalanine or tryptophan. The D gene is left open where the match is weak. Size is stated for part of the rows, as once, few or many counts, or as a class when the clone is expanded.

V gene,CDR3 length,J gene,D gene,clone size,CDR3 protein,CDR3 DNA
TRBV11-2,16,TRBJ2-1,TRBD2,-,CASSPLHGGDYNEQFF,TGTGCCAGCAGCCCCCTTCACGGGGGGGACTACAATGAGCAGTTCTTC
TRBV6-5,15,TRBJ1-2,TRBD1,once,CASSSTGGAWDGYTF,TGTGCCAGCAGTTCTACAGGGGGCGCATGGGATGGCTACACCTTC
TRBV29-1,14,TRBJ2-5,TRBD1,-,CSTRTGKIQETQYF,TGCAGCACCCGGACAGGGAAAATCCAAGAGACCCAGTACTTC
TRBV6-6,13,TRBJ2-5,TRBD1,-,CASADRAQETQYF,TGTGCCAGCGCGGACAGGGCTCAAGAGACCCAGTACTTC
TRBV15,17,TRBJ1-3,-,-,CATSRDRASLSGNTIYF,TGTGCCACCAGCAGAGATAGGGCCAGTCTATCTGGAAACACCATATATTTT
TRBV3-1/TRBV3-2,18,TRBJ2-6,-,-,CASSQELAVTSGANVLTF,TGTGCCAGCAGCCAAGAGTTAGCGGTAACCTCTGGGGCCAACGTCCTGACTTTC
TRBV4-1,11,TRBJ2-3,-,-,CASSQAGTQYF,TGCGCCAGCAGCCAAGCGGGGACGCAGTATTTT
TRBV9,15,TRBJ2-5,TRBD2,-,CASSVGTSEGETQYF,TGTGCCAGCAGCGTAGGGACTAGCGAGGGAGAGACCCAGTACTTC
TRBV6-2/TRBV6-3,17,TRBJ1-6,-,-,CASSYVPREVRNSPLHF,TGTGCCAGCAGTTACGTACCCAGGGAAGTGAGGAATTCACCCCTCCACTTT
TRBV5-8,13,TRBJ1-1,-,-,CASSPPLNTEAFF,TGTGCCAGCAGTCCACCCCTGAACACTGAAGCTTTCTTT
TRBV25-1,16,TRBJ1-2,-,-,CASAPISGGANYGYTF,TGTGCCAGCGCACCTATCTCCGGGGGAGCTAACTATGGCTACACCTTC
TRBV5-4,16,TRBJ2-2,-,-,CASSLVPELRTGELFF,TGTGCCAGCAGCTTGGTACCCGAGCTAAGAACCGGGGAGCTGTTTTTT
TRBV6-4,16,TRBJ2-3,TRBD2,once,CASSAASGGATDTQYF,TGTGCCAGCAGTGCCGCTAGCGGGGGGGCGACAGATACGCAGTATTTT
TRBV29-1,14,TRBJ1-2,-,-,CSVESAETGYGYTF,TGCAGCGTTGAATCAGCAGAAACTGGCTATGGCTACACCTTC
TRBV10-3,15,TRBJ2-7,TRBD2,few,CAISEPGGSSYEQYF,TGTGCCATCAGTGAGCCCGGGGGGAGCTCCTACGAGCAGTACTTC
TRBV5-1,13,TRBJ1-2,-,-,CASSLEGSRGYTF,TGCGCCAGCAGCTTGGAAGGCAGCAGAGGCTACACCTTC
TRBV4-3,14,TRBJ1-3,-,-,CASSQVGTGNTIYF,TGCGCCAGCAGCCAAGTCGGGACTGGAAACACCATATATTTT
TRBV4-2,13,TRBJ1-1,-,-,CASSQVQNTEAFF,TGTGCCAGCAGCCAAGTACAGAACACTGAAGCTTTCTTT